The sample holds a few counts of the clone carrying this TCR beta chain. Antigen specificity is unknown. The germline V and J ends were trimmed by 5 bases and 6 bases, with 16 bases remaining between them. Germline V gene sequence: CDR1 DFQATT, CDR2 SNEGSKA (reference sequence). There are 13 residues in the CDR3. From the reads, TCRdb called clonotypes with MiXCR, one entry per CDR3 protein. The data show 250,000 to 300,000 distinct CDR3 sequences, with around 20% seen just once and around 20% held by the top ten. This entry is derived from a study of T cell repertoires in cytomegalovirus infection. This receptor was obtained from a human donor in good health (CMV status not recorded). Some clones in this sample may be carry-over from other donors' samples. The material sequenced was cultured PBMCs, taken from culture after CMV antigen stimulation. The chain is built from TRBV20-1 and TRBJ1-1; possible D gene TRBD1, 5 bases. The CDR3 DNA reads TGCAGTGCTCGAGGGGTTGGGCTTCCTGAAGCTTTCTTT. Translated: CSARGVGLPEAFF.